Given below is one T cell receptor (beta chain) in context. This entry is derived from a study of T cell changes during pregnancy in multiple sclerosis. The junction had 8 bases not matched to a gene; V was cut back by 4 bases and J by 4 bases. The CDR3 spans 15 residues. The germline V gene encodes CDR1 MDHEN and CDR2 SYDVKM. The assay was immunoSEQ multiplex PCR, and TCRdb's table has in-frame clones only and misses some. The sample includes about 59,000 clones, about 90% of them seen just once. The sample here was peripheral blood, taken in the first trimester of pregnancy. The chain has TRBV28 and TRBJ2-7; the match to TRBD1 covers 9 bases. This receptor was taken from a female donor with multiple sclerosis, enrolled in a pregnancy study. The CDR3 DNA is TGTGCCAGCAGTTCTACAACAGGGGGCGCGTACGAGCAGTACTTC. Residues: CASSSTTGGAYEQYF.